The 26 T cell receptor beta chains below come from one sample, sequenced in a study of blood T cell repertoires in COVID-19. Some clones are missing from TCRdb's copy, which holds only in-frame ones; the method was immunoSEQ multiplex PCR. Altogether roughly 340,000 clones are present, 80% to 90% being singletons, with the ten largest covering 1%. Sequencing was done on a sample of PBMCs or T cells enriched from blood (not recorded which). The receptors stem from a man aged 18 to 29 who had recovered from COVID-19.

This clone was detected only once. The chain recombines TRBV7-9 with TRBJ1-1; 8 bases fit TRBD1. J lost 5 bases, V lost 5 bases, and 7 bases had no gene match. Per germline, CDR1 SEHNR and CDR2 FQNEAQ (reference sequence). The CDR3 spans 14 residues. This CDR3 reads CASSDGQGKTEAFF. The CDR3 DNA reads TGTGCCAGCAGCGACGGACAGGGAAAGACTGAAGCTTTCTTT.

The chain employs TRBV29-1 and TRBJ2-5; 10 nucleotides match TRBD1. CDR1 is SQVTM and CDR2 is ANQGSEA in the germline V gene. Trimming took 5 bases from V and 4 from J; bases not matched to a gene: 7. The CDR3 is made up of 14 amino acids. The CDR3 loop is CSVSRGTGAETQYF. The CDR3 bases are TGCAGCGTTAGCCGAGGGACAGGGGCAGAGACCCAGTACTTC.

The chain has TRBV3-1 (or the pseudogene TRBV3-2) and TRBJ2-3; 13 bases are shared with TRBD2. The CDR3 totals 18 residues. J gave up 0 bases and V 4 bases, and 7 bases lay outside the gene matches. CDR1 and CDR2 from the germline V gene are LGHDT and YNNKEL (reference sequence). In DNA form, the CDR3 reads TGTGCCAGCAGCCCCCGACTAGCGGGGGGAACTAGCACAGATACGCAGTATTTT. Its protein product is CASSPRLAGGTSTDTQYF.

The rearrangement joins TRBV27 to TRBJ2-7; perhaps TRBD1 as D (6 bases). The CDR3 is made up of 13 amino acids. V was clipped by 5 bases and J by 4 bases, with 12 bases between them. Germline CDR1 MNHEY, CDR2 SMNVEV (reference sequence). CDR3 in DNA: TGTGCCAGCAGTCGGACAGAAGAGTACGAGCAGTACTTC. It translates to CASSRTEEYEQYF.

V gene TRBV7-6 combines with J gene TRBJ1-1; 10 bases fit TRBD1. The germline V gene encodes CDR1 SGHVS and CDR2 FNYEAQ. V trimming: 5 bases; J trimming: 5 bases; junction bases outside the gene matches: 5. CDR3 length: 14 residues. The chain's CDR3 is CASSPGDRGTEAFF. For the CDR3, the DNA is TGTGCCAGCAGCCCTGGGGACAGGGGTACTGAAGCTTTCTTT.

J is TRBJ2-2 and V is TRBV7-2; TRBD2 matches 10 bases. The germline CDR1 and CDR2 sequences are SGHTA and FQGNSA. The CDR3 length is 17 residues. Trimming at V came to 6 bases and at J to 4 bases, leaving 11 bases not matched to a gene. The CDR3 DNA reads TGTGCCAGCAGTGTCGTTTCTAGCGGGAGTGGCACCGGGGAGCTGTTTTTT. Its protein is CASSVVSSGSGTGELFF.

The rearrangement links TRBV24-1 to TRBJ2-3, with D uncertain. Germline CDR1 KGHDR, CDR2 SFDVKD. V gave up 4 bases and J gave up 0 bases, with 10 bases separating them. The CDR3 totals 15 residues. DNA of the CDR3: TGTGCCACCAGTGACCCCCGCGAAAGCACAGATACGCAGTATTTT. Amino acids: CATSDPRESTDTQYF.

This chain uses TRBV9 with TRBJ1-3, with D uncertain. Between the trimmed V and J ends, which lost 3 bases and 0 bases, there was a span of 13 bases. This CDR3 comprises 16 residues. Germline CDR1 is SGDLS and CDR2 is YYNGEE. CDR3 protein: CASSEGGGISGNTIYF. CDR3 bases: TGTGCCAGCAGCGAGGGAGGTGGGATCTCTGGAAACACCATATATTTT.

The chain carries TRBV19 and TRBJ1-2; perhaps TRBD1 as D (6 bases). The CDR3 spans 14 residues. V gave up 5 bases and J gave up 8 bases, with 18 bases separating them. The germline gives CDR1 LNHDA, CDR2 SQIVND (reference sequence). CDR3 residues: CASSPSRGNPGYTF. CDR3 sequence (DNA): TGTGCCAGTAGTCCCTCGAGGGGGAATCCGGGCTACACCTTC.

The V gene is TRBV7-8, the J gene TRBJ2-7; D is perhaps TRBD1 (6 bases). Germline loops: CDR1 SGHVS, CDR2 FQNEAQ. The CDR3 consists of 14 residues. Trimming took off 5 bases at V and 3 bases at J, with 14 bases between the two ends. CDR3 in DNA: TGTGCCAGCAGCCGAGGACAGAAGAGCTACGAGCAGTACTTC. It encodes CASSRGQKSYEQYF.

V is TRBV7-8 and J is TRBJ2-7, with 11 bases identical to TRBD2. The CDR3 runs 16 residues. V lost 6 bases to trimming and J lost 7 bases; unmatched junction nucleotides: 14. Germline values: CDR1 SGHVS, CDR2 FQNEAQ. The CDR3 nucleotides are TGTGCCAGCAGTTTGAGCGGGCTAGCGGGAGGAGGTGAGCAGTACTTC. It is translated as CASSLSGLAGGGEQYF.

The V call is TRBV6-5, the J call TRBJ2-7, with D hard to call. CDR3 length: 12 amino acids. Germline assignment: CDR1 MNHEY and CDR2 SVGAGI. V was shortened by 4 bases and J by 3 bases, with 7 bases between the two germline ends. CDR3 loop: CASSSYGYEQYF. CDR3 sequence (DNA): TGTGCCAGCAGTTCCTACGGCTACGAGCAGTACTTC.

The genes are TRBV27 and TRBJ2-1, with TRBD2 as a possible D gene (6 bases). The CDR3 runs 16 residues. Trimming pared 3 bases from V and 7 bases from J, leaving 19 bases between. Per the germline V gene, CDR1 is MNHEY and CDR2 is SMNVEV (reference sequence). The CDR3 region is CASSFDEFSGLNEQFF. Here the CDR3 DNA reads TGTGCCAGCAGTTTCGATGAATTCAGCGGGTTAAATGAGCAGTTCTTC.

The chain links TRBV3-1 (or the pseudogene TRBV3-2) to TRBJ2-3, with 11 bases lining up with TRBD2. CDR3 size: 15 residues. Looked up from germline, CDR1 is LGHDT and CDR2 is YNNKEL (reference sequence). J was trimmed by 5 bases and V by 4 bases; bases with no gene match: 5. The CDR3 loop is CASSRGLAGLDTQYF. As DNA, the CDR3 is TGTGCCAGCAGCCGCGGACTAGCGGGTCTAGATACGCAGTATTTT.

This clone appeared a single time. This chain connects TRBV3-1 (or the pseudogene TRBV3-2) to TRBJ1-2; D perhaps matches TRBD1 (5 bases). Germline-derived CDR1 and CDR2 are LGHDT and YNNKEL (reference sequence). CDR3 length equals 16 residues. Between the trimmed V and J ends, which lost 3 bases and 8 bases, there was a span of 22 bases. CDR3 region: CASSQGLGLLYEGYTF. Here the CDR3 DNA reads TGTGCCAGCAGCCAGGGGCTCGGCCTTCTCTATGAAGGCTACACCTTC.

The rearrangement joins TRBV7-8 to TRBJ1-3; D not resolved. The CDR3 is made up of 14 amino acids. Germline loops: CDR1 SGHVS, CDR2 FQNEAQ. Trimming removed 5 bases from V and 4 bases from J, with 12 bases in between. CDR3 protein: CASSPRLPGNTIYF. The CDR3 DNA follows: TGTGCCAGCAGCCCTAGACTACCCGGAAACACCATATATTTT.

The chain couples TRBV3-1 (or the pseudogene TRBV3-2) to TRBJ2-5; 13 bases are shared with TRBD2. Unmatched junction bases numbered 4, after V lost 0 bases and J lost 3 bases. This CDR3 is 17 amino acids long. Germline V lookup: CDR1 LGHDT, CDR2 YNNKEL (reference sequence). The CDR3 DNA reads TGTGCCAGCAGCCAAGACCCGGGGACTAGCGGGAAAGAGACCCAGTACTTC. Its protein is CASSQDPGTSGKETQYF.

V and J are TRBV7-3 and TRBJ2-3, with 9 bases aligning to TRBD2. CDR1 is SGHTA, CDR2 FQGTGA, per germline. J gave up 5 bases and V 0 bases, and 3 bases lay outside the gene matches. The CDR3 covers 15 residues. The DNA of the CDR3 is TGTGCCAGCAGCTTAACTAGCGGGAGAGTAGATACGCAGTATTTT. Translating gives CASSLTSGRVDTQYF.

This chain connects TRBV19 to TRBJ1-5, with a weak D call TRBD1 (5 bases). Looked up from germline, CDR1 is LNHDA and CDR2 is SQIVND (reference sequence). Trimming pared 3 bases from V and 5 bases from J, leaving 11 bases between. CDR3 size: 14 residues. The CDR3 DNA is TGTGCCAGTAGTATCGCGGCAGGGTATCAGCCCCAGCATTTT. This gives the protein CASSIAAGYQPQHF.

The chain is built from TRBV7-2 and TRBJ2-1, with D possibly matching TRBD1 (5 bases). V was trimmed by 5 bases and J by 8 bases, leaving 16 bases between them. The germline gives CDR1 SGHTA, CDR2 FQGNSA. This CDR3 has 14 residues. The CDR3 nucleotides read TGTGCCAGCAGCATTAGTCCCCAGGGCGATGAGCAGTTCTTC. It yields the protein CASSISPQGDEQFF.

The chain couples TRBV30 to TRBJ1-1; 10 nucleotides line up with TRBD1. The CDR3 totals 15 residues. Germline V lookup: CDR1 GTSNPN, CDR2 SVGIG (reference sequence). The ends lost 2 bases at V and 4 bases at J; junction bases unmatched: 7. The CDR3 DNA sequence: TGTGCCTGGAGTCCTGACAGGGGGCAGAGCACTGAAGCTTTCTTT. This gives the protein CAWSPDRGQSTEAFF.

The CDR3 spells CASSLTGSYGYTF. The CDR3 DNA sequence: TGTGCCAGCAGCTTGACAGGGTCCTATGGCTACACCTTC. V is TRBV11-2 and J is TRBJ1-2, with TRBD1 matching over 7 bases. Germline values: CDR1 SGHAT, CDR2 FQNNGV. The CDR3 loop spans 13 amino acids. Trimming took 3 bases from V and 4 from J; bases not matched to a gene: 2.

CDR3 DNA sequence: TGTGCCAGCAGTCAACAGGGGTTGGAAAAACTGTTTTTT. Its protein product is CASSQQGLEKLFF. This chain connects TRBV12-3 or TRBV12-4 to TRBJ1-4; 7 positions match TRBD1. The V and J ends lost 5 bases and 8 bases, in that order; junction bases with no gene match: 5. The CDR3 length is 13 residues.

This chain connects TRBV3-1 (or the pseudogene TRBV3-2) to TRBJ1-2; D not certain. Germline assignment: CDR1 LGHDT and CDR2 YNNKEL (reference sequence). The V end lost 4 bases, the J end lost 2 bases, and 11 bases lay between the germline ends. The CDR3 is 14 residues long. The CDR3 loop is CASSPSNQNYGYTF. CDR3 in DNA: TGTGCCAGCAGCCCTTCAAATCAGAACTATGGCTACACCTTC.

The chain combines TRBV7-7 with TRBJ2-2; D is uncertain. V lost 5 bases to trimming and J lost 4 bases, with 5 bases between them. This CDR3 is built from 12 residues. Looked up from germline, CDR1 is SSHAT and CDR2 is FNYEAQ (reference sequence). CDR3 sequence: CASSPFTGELFF. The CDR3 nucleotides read TGTGCCAGCAGCCCTTTCACCGGGGAGCTGTTTTTT. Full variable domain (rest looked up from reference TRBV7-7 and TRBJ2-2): GAGVSQSPRYKVTKRGQDVTLRCDPISSHATLYWYQQALGQGPEFLTYFNYEAQPDKSGLPSDRFSAERPEGSISTLTIQRTEQRDSAMYRCASSPFTGELFFGEGSRLTVL.

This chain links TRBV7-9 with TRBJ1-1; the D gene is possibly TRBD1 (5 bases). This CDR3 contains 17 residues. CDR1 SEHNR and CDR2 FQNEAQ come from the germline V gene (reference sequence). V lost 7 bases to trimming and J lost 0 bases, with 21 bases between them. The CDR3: CASTPTPDSLMNTEAFF. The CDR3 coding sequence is TGTGCCAGCACCCCAACCCCAGACAGCTTAATGAACACTGAAGCTTTCTTT.